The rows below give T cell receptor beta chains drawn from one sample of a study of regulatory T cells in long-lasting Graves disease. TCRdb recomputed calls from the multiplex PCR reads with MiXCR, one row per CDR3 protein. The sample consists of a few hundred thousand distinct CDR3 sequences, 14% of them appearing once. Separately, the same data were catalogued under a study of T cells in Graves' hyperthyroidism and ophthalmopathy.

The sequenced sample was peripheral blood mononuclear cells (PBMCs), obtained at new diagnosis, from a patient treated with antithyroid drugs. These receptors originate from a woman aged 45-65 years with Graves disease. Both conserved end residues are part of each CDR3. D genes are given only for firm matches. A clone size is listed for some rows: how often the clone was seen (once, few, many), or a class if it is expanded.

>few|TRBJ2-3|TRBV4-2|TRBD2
CASSQGSSAGLATDTQYF
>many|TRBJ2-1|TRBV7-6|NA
CASSLAPSSDHEQFF
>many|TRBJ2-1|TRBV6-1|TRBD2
CASSLLAGGGNEQFF
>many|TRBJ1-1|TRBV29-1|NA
CSAAGGNTEAFF
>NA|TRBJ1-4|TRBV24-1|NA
CATSEGSPWGKLFF
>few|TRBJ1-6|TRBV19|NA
CASSTRGILGSPLHF
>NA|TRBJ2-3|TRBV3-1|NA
CASSHEERDTQYF
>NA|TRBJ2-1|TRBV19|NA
CASSKGTNELFF
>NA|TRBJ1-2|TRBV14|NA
CASTGFYGYTF
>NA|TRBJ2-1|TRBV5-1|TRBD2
CASSPVVAGASGHEQFF
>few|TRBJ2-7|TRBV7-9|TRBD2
CASSSQTSSSYEQYF
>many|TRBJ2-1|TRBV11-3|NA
CASSLEARNEQFF
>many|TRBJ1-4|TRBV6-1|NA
CASTRSGTTATNEKLFF
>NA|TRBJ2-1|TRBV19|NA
CATLQGGSLYNEQFF
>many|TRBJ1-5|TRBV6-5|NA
CASSYSGRANQPQHF
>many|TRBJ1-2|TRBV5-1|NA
CASSLEAYGYTF
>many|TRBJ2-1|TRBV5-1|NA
CASSLGATPYNEQFF
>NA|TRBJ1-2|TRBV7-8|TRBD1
CASSSSTATGVAHYGYTF
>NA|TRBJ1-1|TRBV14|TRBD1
CASSLSGQGSGAFF